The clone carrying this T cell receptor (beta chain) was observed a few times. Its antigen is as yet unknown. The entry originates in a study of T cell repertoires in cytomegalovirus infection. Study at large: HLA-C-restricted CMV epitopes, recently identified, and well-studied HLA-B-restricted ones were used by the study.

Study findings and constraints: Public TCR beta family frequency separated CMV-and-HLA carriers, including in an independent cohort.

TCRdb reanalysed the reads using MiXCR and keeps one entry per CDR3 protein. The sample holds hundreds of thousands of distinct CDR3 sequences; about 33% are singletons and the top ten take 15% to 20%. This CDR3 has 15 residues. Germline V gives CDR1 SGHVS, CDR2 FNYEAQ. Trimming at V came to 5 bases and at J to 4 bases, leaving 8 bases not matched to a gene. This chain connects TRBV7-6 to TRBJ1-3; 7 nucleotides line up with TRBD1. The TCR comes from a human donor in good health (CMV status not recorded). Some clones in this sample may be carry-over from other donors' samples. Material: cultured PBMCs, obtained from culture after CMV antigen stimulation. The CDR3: CASSTGALMGNTIYF. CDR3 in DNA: TGTGCCAGCAGCACAGGGGCTTTGATGGGAAACACCATATATTTT.